A single sample is the source of the 6 T cell receptor beta chains below, sequenced in a study of blood T cell repertoires in COVID-19. Profiled with immunoSEQ multiplex PCR; TCRdb holds only in-frame clones, not every one. Among roughly 100,000 clones listed, 80% to 90% were seen once. Material for sequencing was peripheral blood. All receptors derive from a man older than 75 with acute or convalescent COVID-19.

V is TRBV2 and J is TRBJ1-5, with TRBD1 as a possible D gene (5 bases). This CDR3 comprises 14 residues. Between the trimmed V and J ends, which lost 2 bases and 4 bases, there was a span of 9 bases. Germline V CDR1 and CDR2: SNHLY, FYNNEI. For the CDR3, the DNA is TGTGCCAGCAGTGAATTGGCAGGGAATCAGCCCCAGCATTTT. This encodes CASSELAGNQPQHF.

The gene calls are TRBV6-1 and TRBJ2-7; TRBD1 agrees at 11 bases. The CDR3 extends over 17 amino acids. J was trimmed by 1 base and V by 1 base; bases with no gene match: 6. In germline, CDR1 is MNHNS, CDR2 SASEGT. The CDR3 DNA is TGTGCCAGCAGTGAAGTGGTGGGACAGGGGGGGTCCTACGAGCAGTACTTC. This gives the protein CASSEVVGQGGSYEQYF.

The rearrangement uses TRBV28 and TRBJ2-1; 7 nucleotides match TRBD2. Germline V gene data show CDR1 as MDHEN and CDR2 as SYDVKM. CDR3 length: 12 residues. Trimming at V came to 2 bases and at J to 12 bases, leaving 4 bases not matched to a gene. CDR3 loop: CASSLAGVGQFF. DNA of the CDR3: TGTGCCAGCAGTTTAGCGGGAGTTGGGCAGTTCTTC.

This rearrangement joins TRBV13 to TRBJ1-5; no firm D call. The CDR3 covers 15 residues. CDR1 is PRHDT, CDR2 FYEKMQ, per germline (reference sequence). V was pared by 6 bases and J by 2 bases, with 14 bases between. The CDR3: CASSSRGSGNQPQHF. The CDR3 DNA is TGTGCCAGCAGTTCTCGGGGAAGTGGCAATCAGCCCCAGCATTTT.

The chain joins TRBV18 to TRBJ1-5; TRBD1 aligns across 8 bases. From germline, CDR1 is KGHSH and CDR2 LQKENI. The V gene end was trimmed by 3 bases and the J gene end by 6 bases; junction bases not matched to a gene: 7. The CDR3 is 15 residues long. In nucleotides, the CDR3 is TGTGCCAGCTCACCCTCACAGACAGGGGTTCAGCCCCAGCATTTT. Its translation is CASSPSQTGVQPQHF.

This sequence joins TRBV29-1 and TRBJ1-4, with D maybe TRBD1 (5 bases). Per germline, CDR1 SQVTM and CDR2 ANQGSEA. Trimming took 7 bases from V and 7 from J, leaving 13 bases between them. This CDR3 is 12 amino acids long. This chain's CDR3 is CSARQNSEKLFF. CDR3 bases: TGCAGCGCACGACAGAATTCTGAAAAACTGTTTTTT.